Following are 17 T cell receptor beta chains from one sample sequenced in a study of cytomegalovirus exposure and HLA in healthy donors. Assay used: immunoSEQ multiplex PCR; TCRdb lists only in-frame clones, some missing. The sample gives 140,000 to 150,000 clones, approximately 94% of which show up once; 1.8% is in the top ten. Sequencing used PBMCs. These receptors all stem from a man younger than 30 in good health and CMV-seropositive.

The chain employs TRBV2 and TRBJ1-2; D unresolved. The germline V gene has CDR1 SNHLY and CDR2 FYNNEI. CDR3 length equals 12 residues. Trimming cost V 8 bases and J 8 bases, with 15 bases left between them. The CDR3 reads CASLKATGGYTF. In DNA form, the CDR3 reads TGTGCCAGCCTCAAGGCGACGGGAGGCTACACCTTC.

The chain employs TRBV2 and TRBJ1-2, with 9 bases lining up with TRBD1. Per the germline V gene, CDR1 is SNHLY and CDR2 is FYNNEI. V shed 4 bases and J 6 bases; nucleotides not matched to a gene: 6. The CDR3 is 14 amino acids. The CDR3 sequence: CASSGQGGLDGYTF. CDR3 DNA: TGTGCCAGCAGTGGACAGGGGGGTTTAGATGGCTACACCTTC.

This clone appeared a few times. The chain carries TRBV6-5 and TRBJ1-5; tentatively, D is TRBD1 (6 bases). V was pared by 7 bases and J by 4 bases, with 17 bases between. This CDR3 is 15 amino acids long. Germline CDR1 and CDR2: MNHEY and SVGAGI. CDR3 protein: CASTVWTARNQPQHF. In DNA, the CDR3 is TGTGCCAGCACGGTCTGGACAGCCCGTAATCAGCCCCAGCATTTT.

J is TRBJ1-1 and V is TRBV7-2; D gene uncertain. Germline V lookup: CDR1 SGHTA, CDR2 FQGNSA. V shed 5 bases and J shed 0 bases, with 7 bases lying between them. The CDR3 totals 13 residues. The CDR3 DNA reads TGTGCCAGCAGCCGTCAGATGAACACTGAAGCTTTCTTT. Translating gives CASSRQMNTEAFF.

The genes are TRBV4-2 and TRBJ2-2; 10 bases are a match to TRBD2. The CDR3 is 16 amino acids. V was clipped by 2 bases and J by 3 bases; unmatched bases: 3. Looked up from germline, CDR1 is LGHNA and CDR2 is YNFKEQ. CDR3 loop: CASSQSLAGDTGELFF. CDR3 DNA: TGTGCCAGCAGCCAAAGTCTAGCGGGAGACACCGGGGAGCTGTTTTTT.

V is TRBV4-1 and J is TRBJ1-6; D gene unclear. Trimming shortened V by 0 bases and J by 6 bases, and 9 bases separated the two germline ends. The germline gives CDR1 MGHRA, CDR2 YSYEKL. CDR3 length: 15 residues. The CDR3 DNA reads as TGCGCCAGCAGCCAAGATGAGGATGCTAATTCACCCCTCCACTTT. Translating it yields CASSQDEDANSPLHF.

The genes are TRBV28 and TRBJ1-5; 10 bases align to TRBD1. V shed 6 bases, J shed 4 bases, and the junction held 3 bases outside the gene matches. The germline gives CDR1 MDHEN, CDR2 SYDVKM. The CDR3 is 14 residues long. The CDR3 DNA follows: TGTGCCAGCAGCCGGGGACAGGGGAATCAGCCCCAGCATTTT. It yields the protein CASSRGQGNQPQHF.

The rearrangement joins TRBV7-8 to TRBJ2-1; D remains ambiguous. There are 16 residues in the CDR3. Germline CDR1 and CDR2: SGHVS and FQNEAQ. Trimming took 5 bases from V and 2 from J, leaving 16 bases between them. The CDR3 reads CASSASLDYPYNEQFF. CDR3 coding DNA: TGTGCCAGCAGCGCCTCGCTAGATTACCCCTACAATGAGCAGTTCTTC.

This clone was counted once. The rearrangement links TRBV5-1 to TRBJ2-7, with 8 bases lining up with TRBD1. CDR3 length: 14 amino acids. Germline assignment: CDR1 SGHRS and CDR2 YFSETQ. The ends lost 4 bases at V and 1 base at J; junction bases unmatched: 4. CDR3 DNA sequence: TGCGCCAGCAGCGTCGGACAGGGTTCCTACGAGCAGTACTTC. This translates into CASSVGQGSYEQYF.

CDR3 nucleotide sequence: TGTGCCAGCAGCCCCTTCGGACTAGCGGGGAAATACGAGCAGTACTTC. Encoded protein: CASSPFGLAGKYEQYF. The chain recombines TRBV11-1 with TRBJ2-7; TRBD2 matches at 12 bases. Trimming at V came to 5 bases and at J to 4 bases, leaving 9 bases not matched to a gene. Germline V gene lookup returns CDR1 SGHAT and CDR2 FQDESV (reference sequence). This CDR3 has 16 residues.

The V and J genes are TRBV29-1 and TRBJ2-1; a weak D match, TRBD1 (5 bases). The CDR3 is 14 amino acids. Deletions cut 1 base from V and 7 bases from J, with 14 bases between. Germline V gene data show CDR1 as SQVTM and CDR2 as ANQGSEA. In DNA, the CDR3 is TGCAGCGTTGAAGGTCGGACAATGGGGAATGAGCAGTTCTTC. Protein: CSVEGRTMGNEQFF.

This clone was seen just once. V is TRBV7-3 and J is TRBJ1-2, with TRBD1 identical over 12 bases. The V and J ends lost 4 bases and 4 bases, in that order; junction bases with no gene match: 10. There are 17 residues in the CDR3. CDR1 SGHTA and CDR2 FQGTGA come from the germline V gene. The DNA of the CDR3 is TGTGCCAGCAGCTATATCCGGGACAGGGGGCTCGTCTATGGCTACACCTTC. Protein sequence: CASSYIRDRGLVYGYTF.

The chain is built from TRBV6-6 and TRBJ1-3; possibly TRBD1 for D (6 bases). Trimming shortened V by 2 bases and J by 0 bases, and 8 bases separated the two germline ends. Germline loops: CDR1 MNHNY, CDR2 SVGAGI (reference sequence). The CDR3 is 15 residues long. This CDR3 is CASSYVRGSGNTIYF. The CDR3, as DNA: TGTGCCAGCAGTTACGTCAGGGGCTCTGGAAACACCATATATTTT.

CDR3 amino acids: CASSLEVPRDRVEYGYTF. CDR3 nucleotides: TGTGCCAGCAGCTTGGAAGTTCCACGGGACAGGGTGGAATATGGCTACACCTTC. The V call is TRBV5-6, the J call TRBJ1-2; TRBD1 matches 9 bases. The V gene's germline CDR1 is SGHDT and CDR2 YYEEEE. CDR3 length equals 18 residues. Trimming cost V 0 bases and J 5 bases; bases outside gene matches: 14.

The genes are TRBV28 and TRBJ1-5; TRBD1 matches at 7 bases. V was clipped by 5 bases and J by 2 bases; unmatched bases: 0. The CDR3 covers 13 residues. Germline CDR1 is MDHEN and CDR2 is SYDVKM. The CDR3 here is CASSGQGNQPQHF. Here the CDR3 DNA reads TGTGCCAGCAGTGGACAGGGCAATCAGCCCCAGCATTTT.

The chain couples TRBV5-6 to TRBJ2-1; 11 bases map to TRBD2. From germline, CDR1 is SGHDT and CDR2 YYEEEE. The CDR3 consists of 19 residues. The junction had 13 bases not matched to a gene; V was cut back by 4 bases and J by 1 base. The CDR3 sequence: CASSRPTSGNPLSYNEQFF. CDR3 bases: TGTGCCAGCAGCCGGCCGACTAGCGGGAACCCTCTTTCCTACAATGAGCAGTTCTTC.

This clone appeared a single time. This chain uses TRBV30 with TRBJ2-6; no clear D. Germline assignment: CDR1 GTSNPN and CDR2 SVGIG (reference sequence). This CDR3 spans 15 amino acids. Trimming took off 5 bases at V and 4 bases at J, with 15 bases between the two ends. CDR3 loop: CAWDPWVEGANVLTF. CDR3 bases: TGTGCCTGGGACCCCTGGGTGGAGGGGGCCAACGTCCTGACTTTC.